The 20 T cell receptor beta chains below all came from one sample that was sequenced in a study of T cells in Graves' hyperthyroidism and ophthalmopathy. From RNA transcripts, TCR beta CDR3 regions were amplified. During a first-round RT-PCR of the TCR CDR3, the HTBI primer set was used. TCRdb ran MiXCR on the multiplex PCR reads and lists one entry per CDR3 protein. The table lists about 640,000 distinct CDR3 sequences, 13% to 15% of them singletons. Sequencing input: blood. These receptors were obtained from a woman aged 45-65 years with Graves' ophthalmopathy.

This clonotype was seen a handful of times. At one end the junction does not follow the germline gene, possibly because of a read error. CDR3 residues: CASSKAGGSLETQYF. DNA of the CDR3: TGTGCCAGCAGTAAAGCGGGCGGGAGCCTGGAGACCCAGTACTTC. The chain links TRBV6-1 to TRBJ2-5; 7 bases are shared with TRBD2. The germline V gene has CDR1 MNHNS and CDR2 SASEGT. This CDR3 spans 15 amino acids.

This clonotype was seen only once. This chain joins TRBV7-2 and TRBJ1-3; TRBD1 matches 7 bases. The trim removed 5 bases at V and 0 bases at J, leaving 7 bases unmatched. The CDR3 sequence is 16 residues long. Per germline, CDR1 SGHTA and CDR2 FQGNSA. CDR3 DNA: TGTGCCAGCAGCGACAGGGACAGAACCTCTGGAAACACCATATATTTT. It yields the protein CASSDRDRTSGNTIYF.

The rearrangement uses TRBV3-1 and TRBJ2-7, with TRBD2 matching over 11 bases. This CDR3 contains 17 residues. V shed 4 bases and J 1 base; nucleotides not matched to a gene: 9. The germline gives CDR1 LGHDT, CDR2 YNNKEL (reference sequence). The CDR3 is CASSPGLAALTSYEQYF. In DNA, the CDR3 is TGTGCCAGCAGCCCGGGACTAGCGGCACTTACTTCCTACGAGCAGTACTTC.

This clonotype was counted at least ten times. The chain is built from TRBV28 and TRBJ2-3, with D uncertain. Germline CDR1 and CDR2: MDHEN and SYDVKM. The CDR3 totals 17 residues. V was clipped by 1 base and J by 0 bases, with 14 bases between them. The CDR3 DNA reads TGTGCCAGCAGTTTATTTACCGTCAGCTTCAGCACAGATACGCAGTATTTT. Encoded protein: CASSLFTVSFSTDTQYF.

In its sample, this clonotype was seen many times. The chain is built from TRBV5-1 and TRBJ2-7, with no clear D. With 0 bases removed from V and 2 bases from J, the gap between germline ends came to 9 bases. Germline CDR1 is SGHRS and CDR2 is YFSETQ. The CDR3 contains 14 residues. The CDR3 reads CASSLGVSTYEQYF. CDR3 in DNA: TGCGCCAGCAGCTTGGGGGTTTCAACCTACGAGCAGTACTTC.

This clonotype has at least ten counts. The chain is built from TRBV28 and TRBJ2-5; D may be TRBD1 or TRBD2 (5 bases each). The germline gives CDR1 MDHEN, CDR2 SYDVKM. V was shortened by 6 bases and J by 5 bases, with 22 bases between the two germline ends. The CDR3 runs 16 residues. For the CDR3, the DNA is TGTGCCAGCAGCCCTTCTCCGGGGCCGGTGGATGAGACCCAGTACTTC. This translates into CASSPSPGPVDETQYF. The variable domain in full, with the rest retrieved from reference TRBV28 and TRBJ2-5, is DVKVTQSSRYLVKRTGEKVFLECVQDMDHENMFWYRQDPGLGLRLIYFSYDVKMKEKGDIPEGYSVSREKKERFSLILESASTNQTSMYLCASSPSPGPVDETQYFGPGTRLLVL.

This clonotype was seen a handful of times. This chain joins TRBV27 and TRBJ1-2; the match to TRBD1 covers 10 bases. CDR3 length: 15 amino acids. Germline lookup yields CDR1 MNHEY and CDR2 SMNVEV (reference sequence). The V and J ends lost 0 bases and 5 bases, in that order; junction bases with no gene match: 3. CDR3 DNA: TGTGCCAGCAGTTTATCGCGGGGACAGGGGTATGGCTACACCTTC. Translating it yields CASSLSRGQGYGYTF.

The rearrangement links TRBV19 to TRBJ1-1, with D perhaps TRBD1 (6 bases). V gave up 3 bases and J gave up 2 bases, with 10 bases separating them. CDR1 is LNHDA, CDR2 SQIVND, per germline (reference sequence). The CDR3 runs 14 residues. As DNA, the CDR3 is TGTGCCAGTAGTATGGCCAGGGGAAACACTGAAGCTTTCTTT. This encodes CASSMARGNTEAFF.

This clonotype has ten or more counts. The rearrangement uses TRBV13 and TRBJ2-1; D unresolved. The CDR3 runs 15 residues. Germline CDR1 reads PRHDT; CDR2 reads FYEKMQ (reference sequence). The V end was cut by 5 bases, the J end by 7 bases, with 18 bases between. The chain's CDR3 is CASSERIGQINEQFF. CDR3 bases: TGTGCCAGCAGCGAAAGAATTGGGCAGATAAATGAGCAGTTCTTC. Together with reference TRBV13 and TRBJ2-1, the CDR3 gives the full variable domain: AAGVIQSPRHLIKEKRETATLKCYPIPRHDTVYWYQQGPGQDPQFLISFYEKMQSDKGSIPDRFSAQQFSDYHSELNMSSLELGDSALYFCASSERIGQINEQFFGPGTRLTVL.

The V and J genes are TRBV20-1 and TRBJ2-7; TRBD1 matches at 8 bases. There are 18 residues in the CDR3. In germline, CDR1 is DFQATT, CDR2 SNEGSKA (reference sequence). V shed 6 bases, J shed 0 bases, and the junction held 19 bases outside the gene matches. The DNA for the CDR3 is TGCAGTGCCAGGCTGACAGGGGTGGGTCTAGCGCTCTCCTACGAGCAGTACTTC. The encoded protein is CSARLTGVGLALSYEQYF.

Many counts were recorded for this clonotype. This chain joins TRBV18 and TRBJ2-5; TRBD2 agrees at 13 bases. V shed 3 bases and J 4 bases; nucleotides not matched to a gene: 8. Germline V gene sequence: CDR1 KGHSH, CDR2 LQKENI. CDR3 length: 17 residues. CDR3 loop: CASSPIRTSGSSETQYF. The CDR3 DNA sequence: TGTGCCAGCTCACCCATACGGACTAGCGGGAGCTCAGAGACCCAGTACTTC.

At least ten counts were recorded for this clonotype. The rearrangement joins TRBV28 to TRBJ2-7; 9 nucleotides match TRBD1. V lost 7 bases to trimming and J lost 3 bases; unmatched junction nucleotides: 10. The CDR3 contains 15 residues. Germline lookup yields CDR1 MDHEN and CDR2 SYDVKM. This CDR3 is CASTKIPTGGYEQYF. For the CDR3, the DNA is TGTGCCAGCACCAAAATCCCGACAGGGGGCTACGAGCAGTACTTC. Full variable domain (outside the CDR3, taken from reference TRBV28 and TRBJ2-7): DVKVTQSSRYLVKRTGEKVFLECVQDMDHENMFWYRQDPGLGLRLIYFSYDVKMKEKGDIPEGYSVSREKKERFSLILESASTNQTSMYLCASTKIPTGGYEQYFGPGTRLTVT.

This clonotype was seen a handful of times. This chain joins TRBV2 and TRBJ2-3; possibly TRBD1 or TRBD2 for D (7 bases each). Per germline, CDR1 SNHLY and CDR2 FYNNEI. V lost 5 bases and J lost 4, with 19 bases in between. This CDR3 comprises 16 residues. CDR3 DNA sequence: TGTGCCAGCAGTTACGAAGGGGGAGGGGGCGCAGATACGCAGTATTTT. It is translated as CASSYEGGGGADTQYF.

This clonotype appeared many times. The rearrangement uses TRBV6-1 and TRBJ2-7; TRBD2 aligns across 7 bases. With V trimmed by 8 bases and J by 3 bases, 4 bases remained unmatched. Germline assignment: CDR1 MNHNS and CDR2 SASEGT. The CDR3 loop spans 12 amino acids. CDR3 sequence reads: CASQSSGYEQYF. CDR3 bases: TGTGCCAGCCAGTCTAGCGGCTACGAGCAGTACTTC.

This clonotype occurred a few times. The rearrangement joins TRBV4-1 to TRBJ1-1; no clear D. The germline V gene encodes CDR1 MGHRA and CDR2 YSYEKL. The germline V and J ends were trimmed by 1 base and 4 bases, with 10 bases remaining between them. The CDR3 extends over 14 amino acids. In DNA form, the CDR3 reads TGCGCCAGCAGCCAAGTGAGGGTTCGCACTGAAGCTTTCTTT. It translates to CASSQVRVRTEAFF.

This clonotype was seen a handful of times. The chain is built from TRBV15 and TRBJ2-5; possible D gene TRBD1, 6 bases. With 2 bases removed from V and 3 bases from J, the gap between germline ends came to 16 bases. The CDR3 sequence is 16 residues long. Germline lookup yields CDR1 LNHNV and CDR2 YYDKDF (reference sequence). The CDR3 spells CATSRPMRDRKETQYF. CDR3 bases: TGTGCCACCAGCAGACCTATGAGAGACAGGAAAGAGACCCAGTACTTC.

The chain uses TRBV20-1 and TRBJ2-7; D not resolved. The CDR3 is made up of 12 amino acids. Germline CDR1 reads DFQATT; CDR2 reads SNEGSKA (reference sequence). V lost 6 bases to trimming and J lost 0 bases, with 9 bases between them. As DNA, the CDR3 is TGCAGTGCGAAGACTTACTCCTACGAGCAGTACTTC. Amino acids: CSAKTYSYEQYF.

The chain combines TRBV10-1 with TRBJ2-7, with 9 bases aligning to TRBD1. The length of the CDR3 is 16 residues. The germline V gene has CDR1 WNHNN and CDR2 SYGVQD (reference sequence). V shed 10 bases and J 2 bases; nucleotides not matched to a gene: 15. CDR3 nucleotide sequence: TGCGCCACTACTCCCGGCGGGGACAGGGCAACCTACGAGCAGTACTTC. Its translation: CATTPGGDRATYEQYF.

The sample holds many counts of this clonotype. The CDR3 DNA follows: TGTGCCAGGAGATTCCGGACTAGCGGGAACACAGATACGCAGTATTTT. As protein: CARRFRTSGNTDTQYF. The chain is built from TRBV28 and TRBJ2-3; 12 bases are a match to TRBD2. Losses at the gene ends were 9 bases for V and 2 bases for J; bases not matched to a gene: 9. The CDR3 totals 16 residues. The germline gives CDR1 MDHEN, CDR2 SYDVKM.

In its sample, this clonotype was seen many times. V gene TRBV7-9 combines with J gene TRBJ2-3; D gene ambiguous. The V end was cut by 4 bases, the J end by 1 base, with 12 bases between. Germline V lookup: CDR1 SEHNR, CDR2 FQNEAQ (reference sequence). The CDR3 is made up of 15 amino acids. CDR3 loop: CASSYSGAGTDTQYF. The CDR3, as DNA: TGTGCCAGCAGCTACTCCGGTGCTGGCACAGATACGCAGTATTTT.